Reported below is one T cell receptor beta chain. The data originate from a study of shared clonotypes between healthy human individuals. About the research overall: CD4 naive cells filled three plates per donor, CD4 memory three, CD8 naive two and CD8 memory one.

Selected positively for CCR7 and CD45RO-negative, naive CD8 cells excluded terminally differentiated effector memory CD45RA+ cells. Germline V lookup: CDR1 MNHEY, CDR2 SVGAGI. CDR3 length equals 13 residues. V dropped 0 bases and J dropped 6; count of bases not matched to a gene: 0. Some clones are missing from TCRdb's copy, which holds only in-frame ones; the method was immunoSEQ multiplex PCR. The sample has about 650,000 clones; about 95% are singletons. The material sequenced was naive CD8+ T cells sorted from blood. The TCR comes from a woman aged 25 to 39 in good health. This chain links TRBV6-5 with TRBJ2-3; 7 nucleotides agree with TRBD1. The DNA for the CDR3 is TGTGCCAGCAGTTACTCGACAGGGGATACGCAGTATTTT. Translated, it gives CASSYSTGDTQYF.